Described below is a single T cell receptor beta chain sequence and its context. Antigen: not known. The data were taken from a study of T cell responses to AZD1222 COVID-19 vaccine. Sequenced by immunoSEQ multiplex PCR; TCRdb stores in-frame clones only, minus some. This table has about 140,000 clones, about 90% appearing once. The CDR3 contains 13 residues. CDR1 is MDHEN and CDR2 is SYDVKM in the germline V gene. With 5 bases removed from V and 4 bases from J, the gap between germline ends came to 11 bases. Study-wide results and caveats: Vaccine-associated CD4 TCRs spanned spike, dominant at 160-218 and 743-854. Among those given AZD1222, only six were seropositive at baseline. Repertoires were collected only later (after the peak T cell response had occurred). Targets within unmutated variant regions were reportedly found for nearly half of spike-specific TCRs.

This receptor was identified in an adult who received the MenACWY meningococcal vaccine as a control. V and J are TRBV28 and TRBJ1-2, with D possibly being TRBD1 (5 bases). Sequenced material: peripheral blood, taken 28 days after the second dose of the MenACWY control vaccine. The CDR3 DNA reads as TGTGCCAGCAGTACAGGACAATCCTATGGCTACACCTTC. It encodes CASSTGQSYGYTF.